This T cell receptor (beta chain) is drawn from a study of CD8+ T cells in alopecia areata (dated by TCRdb to the late 2010s). About the study as a whole: The treated patients took part in an open-label pilot trial in which moderate-to-severe alopecia areata was treated with oral tofacitinib at 5 to 10 mg twice daily. Tofacitinib was administered for 6 to 18 months, and 6 months of follow-up off drug were then conducted to assess delayed response and recurrence. The study used high-throughput TCRbeta sequencing to examine T cell clonal expansion in alopecia areata, in both the C3H/HeJ mouse model and human patients. Scalp tissue and sorted CD4+ and CD8+ peripheral blood T cells from patchy and totalis/universalis alopecia areata patients and from healthy controls were covered by human TCRbeta sequencing. Biopsies were taken from tofacitinib-treated patients at baseline and at 4 and 24 weeks of treatment, and a later scalp biopsy was taken in several of the tofacitinib-treated patients. Scalp clonality was compared among normal scalp (n=4), patchy alopecia areata scalp (n=8), and alopecia totalis/universalis scalp (n=8). RNA came from the PAXgene miRNA kit for fixed scalp, the miRNeasy kit for PBMCs, and the RNeasy kit for mouse skin. TCRbeta CDR3 regions were amplified by immunoSEQ multiplex PCR using 35 Vbeta forward and 13 Jbeta reverse primers. The investigation overall reported the following: Lesional scalp, especially in alopecia totalis/universalis, showed higher clonality and more expanded CD8+ clones than normal scalp, suggesting antigenic drive. Shared TCR sequences between patients were less evident than in mice, which may be partly attributable to HLA diversity in the patient population. Resident alphabeta T cells in normal human skin are also sequenced, complicating scalp TCR repertoire analysis, unlike mouse skin dominated by gammadelta T cells.

Reading the label with the study, this specimen's time point is: baseline before oral tofacitinib. Lesional scalp punch biopsies and peripheral blood were collected from alopecia areata patients. After PBMCs were isolated by density centrifugation and stained for CD3, CD4 and CD8, a FACSAria was used to sort CD4+ and CD8+ T cells. CDR1 and CDR2, per the germline V gene, are MNHEY and SVGAGI. Between the V and J ends, shortened by 6 bases and 6 bases respectively, the junction contains 18 bases. Measured from the cysteine to the phenylalanine, the CDR3 is 14 residues long. The kept DNA is CDR3 alone, 42 bases in frame from the first base. Points on this clone: Its recognized antigen is unknown. Base qualities are not recorded, but no much larger clone differs from it by a single base.

Library preparation was by the immunoSEQ multiplex PCR assay. For TCR sequencing, RNA was extracted from every sample and reverse transcribed into cDNA to serve as template. SuperScript III was used for first-strand cDNA synthesis, primed with a 2:1 mix of oligo-dT and random hexamers. A synthetic immune receptor repertoire was used to assess amplification bias, and residual bias was removed computationally. Turning to the authors' computational methods: Raw reads were preprocessed to remove errors, and CDR3 was defined according to IMGT conventions as the region from the conserved cysteine to phenylalanine. Clonality was computed as 1 minus the Shannon entropy, with the entropy normalized by log2 of the number of productive unique TCRs. Whether each scalp clone was CD4 or CD8 was inferred by checking scalp TCRbeta sequences against the CD4 and CD8 repertoires from sorted blood. What TCRdb holds here is the immuneACCESS table cut down to in-frame rearrangements. Part of the clones is not present; checked against another copy, under half of the missing clones reflect an unresolved V gene, and the others are unexplained. The V and J calls and clone size are taken from that table; D and trimming were inferred from the DNA. This sample holds about 150,000 clones; 58% were observed only once. The ten largest clones represent under 6.5% of the sample.

This receptor was identified in a human donor with alopecia areata. Recombination linked TRBV6-5 to TRBJ2-7; a tentative D call is TRBD2 (5 bases match). Sequences were derived from CD4+ T cells sorted from blood, sampled at week 0. The CDR3 region: CASRNGAVVLEQYF. The nucleotides read TGTGCCAGCAGGAATGGAGCGGTGGTTCTCGAGCAGTACTTC.